The 19 T cell receptor beta chains reported below all come from one sample, sequenced in a study of blood T cell repertoires in COVID-19. This table comes from immunoSEQ multiplex PCR, and its TCRdb copy is limited to in-frame clones, with some not included. This table has nearly 80,000 clones, roughly 84% appearing once. Sequencing input: peripheral blood. Every receptor here comes from a man aged 45-65 years with acute or convalescent COVID-19.

This clone has only a few counts. The chain joins TRBV19 to TRBJ1-1; possible D gene TRBD1, 6 bases. The germline V and J ends were trimmed by 2 bases and 2 bases, with 9 bases remaining between them. Per the germline V gene, CDR1 is LNHDA and CDR2 is SQIVND (reference sequence). The length of the CDR3 is 14 residues. The CDR3: CASSITGINTEAFF. The DNA of the CDR3 is TGTGCCAGTAGTATAACAGGGATTAACACTGAAGCTTTCTTT.

The rearrangement uses TRBV7-2 and TRBJ2-5; the match to TRBD2 covers 7 bases. With 5 bases clipped from V and 7 bases from J, the junction kept 13 bases outside the gene matches. Germline V gene data show CDR1 as SGHTA and CDR2 as FQGNSA. The CDR3 sequence is 15 residues long. This CDR3 is CASSTSGTSLRTQYF. CDR3 DNA: TGTGCCAGCAGCACAAGCGGGACCAGCCTTAGGACCCAGTACTTC.

This rearrangement joins TRBV6-2 or TRBV6-3 to TRBJ2-1; 7 bases are a match to TRBD2. V trimming: 0 bases; J trimming: 3 bases; junction bases outside the gene matches: 8. The CDR3 is 17 residues long. Germline V CDR1 and CDR2: MNHEY, SVGEGT. The CDR3 region is CASSYSPTSVYYNEQFF. The CDR3 region has the DNA TGTGCCAGCAGTTACTCCCCAACTAGCGTTTACTACAATGAGCAGTTCTTC.

This clone was seen ten or more times. V is TRBV6-6 and J is TRBJ1-6; no clear D. Trimming cost V 4 bases and J 4 bases, with 11 bases left between them. This CDR3 comprises 15 residues. Per germline, CDR1 MNHNY and CDR2 SVGAGI (reference sequence). DNA for the CDR3: TGTGCCAGCAGTTCGTCGCGCCTTTATAATTCACCCCTCCACTTT. Its protein is CASSSSRLYNSPLHF.

This clone was seen more than once but under ten times. The junction and the germline gene differ at one end; a read error may be behind it. V gene TRBV10-3 combines with J gene TRBJ1-1; the D is unclear. Germline lookup yields CDR1 ENHRY and CDR2 SYGVKD. CDR3 length: 11 amino acids. The CDR3 sequence: CAVRRNTEAFF. The CDR3 bases are TGTGCCGTCAGGAGGAACACTGAAGCTTTCTTT.

The sample holds one count of this clone. V and J are TRBV5-1 and TRBJ1-5, with 8 bases lining up with TRBD1. Germline CDR1 SGHRS, CDR2 YFSETQ. V shed 4 bases and J 11 bases; nucleotides not matched to a gene: 11. There are 14 residues in the CDR3. This CDR3 is CASSPGQGLGAQHF. The CDR3 nucleotides are TGCGCCAGCAGCCCCGGACAGGGACTTGGGGCCCAGCATTTT.

A word on this clone: This sample includes further DNA sequences coding for the same CDR3. The rearrangement links TRBV19 to TRBJ1-3; 7 positions match TRBD1. There are 14 residues in the CDR3. The V and J ends lost 5 bases and 4 bases, in that order; junction bases with no gene match: 5. CDR1 and CDR2 from the germline V gene are LNHDA and SQIVND (reference sequence). The CDR3 DNA reads as TGTGCCAGTAGTCTGACAGGGACCGGAAACACCATATATTTT. It translates to CASSLTGTGNTIYF.

This chain uses TRBV5-4 with TRBJ2-1, with TRBD1 matching 7 bases. The CDR3 runs to 13 residues. Germline CDR1 reads SGHNT; CDR2 reads YYREEE (reference sequence). V gave up 3 bases and J gave up 3 bases; unmatched junction bases: 0. CDR3 coding DNA: TGTGCCAGCAGCTGGGACAGCTACAATGAGCAGTTCTTC. Its translation is CASSWDSYNEQFF.

The chain employs TRBV7-9 and TRBJ2-7; unclear D gene. The CDR3 has 13 residues. Germline CDR1 reads SEHNR; CDR2 reads FQNEAQ (reference sequence). Trimming pared 5 bases from V and 7 bases from J, leaving 15 bases between. The CDR3 spells CASSPLAQQEQYF. CDR3 nucleotide sequence: TGTGCCAGCAGCCCCTTGGCACAGCAGGAGCAGTACTTC.

The chain links TRBV7-3 to TRBJ2-1; D is unresolved. Per germline, CDR1 SGHTA and CDR2 FQGTGA. The CDR3 runs 15 residues. Trimming shortened V by 5 bases and J by 9 bases, and 20 bases separated the two germline ends. DNA for the CDR3: TGTGCCAGCAGCCCGAGTGGTCCAATAACCCGTGAGCAGTTCTTC. Amino acids: CASSPSGPITREQFF.

The V call is TRBV25-1, the J call TRBJ2-3, with TRBD1 matching over 7 bases. The J segment lost 8 bases and the V segment lost 8 bases, leaving 10 bases of the junction unmatched. This CDR3 is 13 amino acids long. Germline values: CDR1 MGHDK, CDR2 SYGVNS. The CDR3 coding sequence is TGTGCCAGCGGCACAGGGGTTTATGCTACGCAGTATTTT. It specifies CASGTGVYATQYF. Complete variable domain (other parts from reference TRBV25-1 and TRBJ2-3): EADIYQTPRYLVIGTGKKITLECSQTMGHDKMYWYQQDPGMELHLIHYSYGVNSTEKGDLSSESTVSRIRTEHFPLTLESARPSHTSQYLCASGTGVYATQYFGPGTRLTVL.

The CDR3 bases are TGTGCCAGCACCCAGGGTTCACCTAATGAAAAACTGTTTTTT. This sequence encodes CASTQGSPNEKLFF. V and J are TRBV6-5 and TRBJ1-4, with D perhaps TRBD1 (5 bases). This CDR3 region has 14 residues. V lost 7 bases and J 3 bases, leaving 12 bases between the germline ends. In germline, CDR1 is MNHEY, CDR2 SVGAGI.

The chain carries TRBV2 and TRBJ1-6; 11 bases line up with TRBD1. The CDR3 sequence is 15 residues long. V was pared by 2 bases and J by 10 bases, with 4 bases of the junction left unmatched. Per the germline V gene, CDR1 is SNHLY and CDR2 is FYNNEI. In DNA form, the CDR3 reads TGTGCCAGCAGTGAATTGGGGACAGGGGGATCACCCCTCCACTTT. It specifies CASSELGTGGSPLHF.

The J gene is TRBJ1-6, the V gene TRBV5-6; 9 nucleotides agree with TRBD1. V lost 4 bases and J lost 6; bases outside the gene matches: 8. The CDR3 has 16 residues. Germline V gene lookup returns CDR1 SGHDT and CDR2 YYEEEE. The CDR3 sequence: CASSVRDRAVNSPLHF. In DNA, the CDR3 is TGTGCCAGCAGCGTCCGGGACAGGGCGGTTAATTCACCCCTCCACTTT.

The chain employs TRBV28 and TRBJ2-2; possible D gene TRBD1, 5 bases. The CDR3 has 15 residues. V dropped 1 base and J dropped 5 bases, with 11 bases sitting between them. Per germline, CDR1 MDHEN and CDR2 SYDVKM. CDR3 region: CASSLLDRRTGELFF. The CDR3 DNA sequence: TGTGCCAGCAGTTTATTAGACAGAAGGACCGGGGAGCTGTTTTTT. Combining the CDR3 with reference TRBV28 and TRBJ2-2 gives the whole variable domain DVKVTQSSRYLVKRTGEKVFLECVQDMDHENMFWYRQDPGLGLRLIYFSYDVKMKEKGDIPEGYSVSREKKERFSLILESASTNQTSMYLCASSLLDRRTGELFFGEGSRLTVL.

The chain recombines TRBV15 with TRBJ2-1; 12 bases line up with TRBD1. The CDR3 totals 17 residues. Losses at the gene ends were 5 bases for V and 8 bases for J; bases not matched to a gene: 13. Germline CDR1 LNHNV, CDR2 YYDKDF (reference sequence). CDR3 region: CATSGRGRDRGPDEQFF. Here the CDR3 DNA reads TGTGCCACCAGCGGTAGGGGGAGGGACAGGGGGCCCGATGAGCAGTTCTTC.

The chain employs TRBV10-1 and TRBJ2-7; D is unclear. The germline V and J ends were trimmed by 1 base and 2 bases, with 12 bases remaining between them. Looked up from germline, CDR1 is WNHNN and CDR2 is SYGVQD (reference sequence). The CDR3 has 15 amino acids. The CDR3 DNA is TGCGCCAGCAGTGAGTACCGAGGTTCCGCCTACGAGCAGTACTTC. Translated: CASSEYRGSAYEQYF.

This clone was counted only a few times. The V gene is TRBV10-3, the J gene TRBJ1-1; 8 bases fit TRBD1. V lost 6 bases and J lost 0; bases outside the gene matches: 18. Germline CDR1 reads ENHRY; CDR2 reads SYGVKD. There are 19 residues in the CDR3. The CDR3 loop reads CAISGTGTGTLTMNTEAFF. CDR3 DNA: TGTGCCATCAGCGGAACCGGGACAGGCACCTTAACCATGAACACTGAAGCTTTCTTT.

V and J are TRBV4-3 and TRBJ1-4; D call uncertain. The V end was cut by 5 bases, the J end by 7 bases, with 17 bases between. The length of the CDR3 is 15 residues. Germline lookup yields CDR1 LGHNA and CDR2 YSLEER. Here the CDR3 reads CASSSSPGGGEKLFF. For the CDR3, the DNA is TGCGCCAGCAGCTCAAGTCCAGGAGGCGGTGAAAAACTGTTTTTT.